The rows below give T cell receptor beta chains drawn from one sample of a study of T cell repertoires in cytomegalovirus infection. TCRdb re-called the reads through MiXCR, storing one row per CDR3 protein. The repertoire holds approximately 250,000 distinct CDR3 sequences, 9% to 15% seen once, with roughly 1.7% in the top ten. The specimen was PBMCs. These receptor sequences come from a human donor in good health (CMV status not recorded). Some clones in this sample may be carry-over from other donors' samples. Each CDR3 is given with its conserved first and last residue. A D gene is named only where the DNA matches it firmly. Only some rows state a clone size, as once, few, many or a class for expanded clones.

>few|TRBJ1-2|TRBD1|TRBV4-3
CASSQDRGQGYYGYTF
TGCGCCAGCAGCCAAGATAGGGGACAGGGGTACTATGGCTACACCTTC
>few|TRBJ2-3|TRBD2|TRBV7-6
CASSSPDSGSTDTQYF
TGTGCCAGCAGCTCTCCGGATAGCGGGAGTACAGATACGCAGTATTTT
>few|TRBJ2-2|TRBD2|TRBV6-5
CASSSWGIGRDTGELFF
TGTGCCAGCAGCTCCTGGGGGATCGGGAGGGACACCGGGGAGCTGTTTTTT
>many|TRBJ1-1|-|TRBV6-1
CASRDRGRVRTEAFF
TGTGCCAGCAGGGACCGGGGCAGGGTGAGGACTGAAGCTTTCTTT
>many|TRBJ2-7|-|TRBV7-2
CASSLAPLPSSYEQYF
TGTGCCAGCAGCTTAGCCCCCCTTCCCAGCTCCTACGAGCAGTACTTC
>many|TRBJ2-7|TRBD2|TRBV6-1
CASSPRTSGGSYEQYF
TGTGCCAGCAGTCCACGGACTAGCGGGGGCTCCTACGAGCAGTACTTC
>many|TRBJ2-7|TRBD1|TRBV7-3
CASSITGQGAKYEQYF
TGTGCCAGCAGCATAACCGGGCAGGGGGCAAAGTACGAGCAGTACTTC
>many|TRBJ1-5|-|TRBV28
CASSFGRDDQPQHF
TGTGCCAGCAGTTTCGGCAGGGATGATCAGCCCCAGCATTTT
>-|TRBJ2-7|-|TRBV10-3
CAISEASYEQYF
TGTGCCATCAGTGAGGCGAGCTACGAGCAGTACTTC
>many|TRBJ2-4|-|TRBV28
CASRPPIPKNIQYF
TGTGCCAGCAGACCTCCGATCCCAAAAAACATTCAGTACTTC
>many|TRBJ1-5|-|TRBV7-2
CASSPGGGGQPQHF
TGTGCCAGCAGTCCGGGAGGGGGAGGACAGCCCCAGCATTTT
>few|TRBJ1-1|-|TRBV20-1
CSARDVQGAGRAEAFF
TGCAGTGCTAGAGATGTACAGGGAGCCGGGAGGGCTGAAGCTTTCTTT
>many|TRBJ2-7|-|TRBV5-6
CASSSLGESGEQYF
TGTGCCAGCAGCTCTTTAGGGGAGTCGGGCGAGCAGTACTTC
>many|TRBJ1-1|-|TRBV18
CASSPQGLGSGTEAFF
TGTGCCAGCTCACCACAAGGATTAGGATCGGGCACTGAAGCTTTCTTT
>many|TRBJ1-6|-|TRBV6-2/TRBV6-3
CASSSFPGQHNSPLHF
TGTGCCAGCAGTTCCTTCCCAGGACAGCATAATTCACCCCTCCACTTT
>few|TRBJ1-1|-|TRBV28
CASSSGEEMAEAFF
TGTGCCAGCAGTTCAGGGGAAGAGATGGCTGAAGCTTTCTTT
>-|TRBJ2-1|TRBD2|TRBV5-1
CASSLLAGDNNEQFF
TGCGCCAGCAGCTTACTAGCGGGAGACAACAATGAGCAGTTCTTC
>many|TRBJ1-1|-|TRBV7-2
CASGPLPGFLMNTEAFF
TGTGCCAGCGGGCCTCTACCGGGTTTCCTCATGAACACTGAAGCTTTCTTT
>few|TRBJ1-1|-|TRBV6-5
CASSYKGVNTEAFF
TGTGCCAGCAGTTATAAGGGAGTGAACACTGAAGCTTTCTTT
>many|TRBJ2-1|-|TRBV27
CASSLRRPNEQFF
TGTGCCAGCAGTTTAAGGAGGCCCAATGAGCAGTTCTTC
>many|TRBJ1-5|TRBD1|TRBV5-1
CASSPSGQGAGQPQHF
TGCGCCAGCAGCCCCTCCGGACAGGGGGCTGGGCAGCCCCAGCATTTT
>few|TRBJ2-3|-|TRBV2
CASSENSGRRSTDTQYF
TGTGCCAGCAGTGAAAATAGTGGGAGGCGGAGCACAGATACGCAGTATTTT
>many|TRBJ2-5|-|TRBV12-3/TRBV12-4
CASSPGVEETQYF
TGTGCCAGCAGTCCCGGAGTAGAAGAGACCCAGTACTTC
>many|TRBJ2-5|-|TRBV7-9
CASSFIETQYF
TGTGCCAGCAGCTTTATTGAGACCCAGTACTTC
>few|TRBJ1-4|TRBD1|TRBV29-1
CSVLTGDKLFF
TGCAGCGTTCTCACAGGGGATAAACTGTTTTTT
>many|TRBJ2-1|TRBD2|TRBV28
CASSRAGGSYNEQFF
TGTGCCAGCAGCCGCGCGGGCGGGAGTTACAATGAGCAGTTCTTC
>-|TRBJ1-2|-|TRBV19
CASRTTWDRYGYTF
TGTGCCAGTAGGACGACCTGGGACCGGTATGGCTACACCTTC
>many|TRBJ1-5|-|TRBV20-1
CSARDSSHAGTNQPQHF
TGCAGTGCTAGAGATTCCTCCCACGCAGGGACCAATCAGCCCCAGCATTTT
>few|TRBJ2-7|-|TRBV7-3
CASSATGGGGEQYF
TGTGCCAGCAGTGCTACAGGGGGAGGGGGCGAGCAGTACTTC
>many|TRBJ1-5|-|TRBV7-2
CASSLVRGGNQPQHF
TGTGCCAGCAGCCTTGTGAGGGGAGGCAATCAGCCCCAGCATTTT
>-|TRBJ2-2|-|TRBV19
CASSPGTQNAGELFF
TGTGCCAGTAGTCCCGGGACCCAAAATGCCGGGGAGCTGTTTTTT
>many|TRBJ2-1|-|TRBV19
CASSIDKGRYNEQFF
TGTGCCAGTAGTATAGATAAGGGGAGATACAATGAGCAGTTCTTC
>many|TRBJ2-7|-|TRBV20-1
CSARDSYEQYF
TGCAGTGCTAGAGACAGCTACGAGCAGTACTTC
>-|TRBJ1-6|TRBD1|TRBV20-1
CSARDLNPGGYSPLHF
TGCAGTGCTAGAGATCTTAACCCAGGGGGCTATTCACCCCTCCACTTT
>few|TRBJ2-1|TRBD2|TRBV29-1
CSGAGTSGRHYNEQFF
TGCAGCGGGGCCGGGACTAGCGGGAGACACTACAATGAGCAGTTCTTC
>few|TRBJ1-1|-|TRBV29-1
CSVVEGGTEAFF
TGCAGCGTTGTTGAGGGGGGCACTGAAGCTTTCTTT
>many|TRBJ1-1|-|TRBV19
CASIVDSGVLTEAFF
TGTGCCAGTATCGTGGACAGCGGGGTTCTGACTGAAGCTTTCTTT
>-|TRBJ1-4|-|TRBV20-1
CSARDWVLNEKLFF
TGCAGTGCTAGAGATTGGGTCCTTAATGAAAAACTGTTTTTT